The 12 T cell receptor beta chains listed next were all sequenced from one sample in a study of resident and recirculating memory T cells in vitiligo. TCRdb's table, derived via immunoSEQ multiplex PCR, lists solely in-frame clones and lacks some. Here the sample spans around 70,000 clones, approximately 93% being singletons. The specimen was blood. These TCRs come from a male donor with vitiligo.

The CDR3 coding sequence is TGTGCCAGCGGTCGATTTTTTAGCGGGGCCATGGTCTCTGGGGCCAACGTCCTGACTTTC. Its protein product is CASGRFFSGAMVSGANVLTF. V is TRBV4-2 and J is TRBJ2-6, with TRBD2 identical over 8 bases. Germline trimming cut 8 bases from V and 0 bases from J; bases unmatched to any gene: 18. CDR3 length equals 20 residues. Germline V gene sequence: CDR1 LGHNA, CDR2 YNFKEQ.

V is TRBV7-8 and J is TRBJ2-3, with D perhaps TRBD2 (5 bases). The CDR3 consists of 16 residues. The V and J ends lost 5 bases and 2 bases respectively, with 17 bases between them. CDR1 is SGHVS, CDR2 FQNEAQ, per germline. CDR3 residues: CASSPLAAGNTDTQYF. The CDR3 DNA reads TGTGCCAGCAGCCCTCTCGCTGCGGGTAACACAGATACGCAGTATTTT.

The chain links TRBV7-2 to TRBJ1-2; 9 bases agree with TRBD1. The length of the CDR3 is 15 residues. Germline CDR1 and CDR2: SGHTA and FQGNSA. Unmatched junction bases numbered 10, after V lost 5 bases and J lost 6 bases. CDR3 region: CASSPYQQGADGYTF. In nucleotides, the CDR3 is TGTGCCAGCAGCCCTTATCAACAGGGGGCCGATGGCTACACCTTC.

Regarding this clone: At one end, the junction sequence differs from germline, possibly due to a read error. The CDR3 bases are TGTGCTAGCAGCTTGTATAGCGGGGAGACCCAGTACTTC. Protein sequence: CASSLYSGETQYF. The V gene is TRBV7-7, the J gene TRBJ2-5, with TRBD2 identical over 7 bases. CDR1 is SSHAT and CDR2 is FNYEAQ in the germline V gene (reference sequence). The CDR3 length is 13 residues.

The chain carries TRBV7-2 and TRBJ2-7, with D possibly matching TRBD1 (6 bases). The germline V gene has CDR1 SGHTA and CDR2 FQGNSA. The CDR3 has 15 amino acids. V was trimmed by 5 bases and J by 2 bases, leaving 16 bases between them. The CDR3 DNA reads as TGTGCCAGCAGCCCGACCGGGACACCAGCCTACGAGCAGTACTTC. Its protein is CASSPTGTPAYEQYF.

The chain employs TRBV19 and TRBJ1-1; D perhaps matches TRBD1 (5 bases). The CDR3 loop spans 17 amino acids. CDR1 is LNHDA and CDR2 is SQIVND in the germline V gene (reference sequence). Trimming pared 7 bases from V and 0 bases from J, leaving 21 bases between. Written as DNA, the CDR3 is TGTGCCAGTATGGACGGAGAAGGGGCCCCCGTGAACACTGAAGCTTTCTTT. Residues: CASMDGEGAPVNTEAFF.

In DNA, the CDR3 is TGTGCCAGCAGCGTCGCCGACGGGGGAGGAGAGACCCAGTACTTC. This encodes CASSVADGGGETQYF. The chain carries TRBV9 and TRBJ2-5; a weak D match, TRBD2 (6 bases). The CDR3 runs 15 residues. CDR1 is SGDLS and CDR2 is YYNGEE in the germline V gene. Trimming took off 2 bases at V and 4 bases at J, with 15 bases between the two ends.

The chain combines TRBV7-7 with TRBJ2-3, with D perhaps TRBD2 (6 bases). The CDR3 is 15 amino acids. V lost 3 bases and J 2 bases, leaving 12 bases between the germline ends. The V gene's germline CDR1 is SSHAT and CDR2 FNYEAQ (reference sequence). CDR3 nucleotides: TGTGCCAGCAGCTTGGGGGAGGCCTCCACAGATACGCAGTATTTT. This encodes CASSLGEASTDTQYF.

The chain recombines TRBV6-5 with TRBJ1-5; D is unclear. Trimming removed 2 bases from V and 8 bases from J, with 13 bases in between. Germline assignment: CDR1 MNHEY and CDR2 SVGAGI. The CDR3 runs 14 residues. This chain's CDR3 is CASSYGQDWEPQHF. For the CDR3, the DNA is TGTGCCAGCAGTTACGGTCAGGACTGGGAGCCCCAGCATTTT.

The J gene is TRBJ1-5, the V gene TRBV4-3; D unclear. This CDR3 is built from 14 residues. The germline gives CDR1 LGHNA, CDR2 YSLEER. The ends were cut back, 0 bases at V and 7 bases at J, with 10 bases in the middle. CDR3 in DNA: TGCGCCAGCAGCCAAGAGGCAGGTGCCCAGCCCCAGCATTTT. Residues: CASSQEAGAQPQHF.

The genes are TRBV25-1 and TRBJ1-2, with 7 bases matching TRBD1. Germline-derived CDR1 and CDR2 are MGHDK and SYGVNS. CDR3 length: 14 amino acids. V gave up 6 bases and J gave up 4 bases; unmatched junction bases: 8. The CDR3 DNA reads as TGTGCCAGCAGCCAGGACAGGAGTGTCTATGGCTACACCTTC. It codes for CASSQDRSVYGYTF.

This clone has only a few counts. The gene calls are TRBV11-1 and TRBJ1-1, with D perhaps TRBD1 (5 bases). Trimming stripped 2 bases from V and 6 bases from J, with 13 bases between. The germline CDR1 and CDR2 sequences are SGHAT and FQDESV (reference sequence). The CDR3 runs 14 residues. Here the CDR3 reads CASSLRGLRPEAFF. Written as DNA, the CDR3 is TGTGCCAGCAGCTTAAGGGGTCTGAGGCCTGAAGCTTTCTTT.